This T cell receptor (beta chain) is from a study of cytomegalovirus exposure and HLA in healthy donors. Regarding the study as a whole: Follow-up analysis later connected one missense variant in DCLRE1C with trimming of TCR beta V- and J-genes. An analysis was carried out later, and it reportedly showed fewer N-insertions in an Asian-associated ancestry cluster than the approximately 680-donor mean. In a later analysis, specific HLA alleles were associated with 15,000 to 20,000 TCR beta sequences at a 0.05 false discovery rate.

Germline V gene data show CDR1 as SGHAT and CDR2 as FQNNGV. The CDR3 has 14 amino acids. With 4 bases clipped from V and 8 bases from J, the junction kept 8 bases outside the gene matches. For this clone: Its antigen is still unknown.

PCR involved 60 Vbeta and 13 Jbeta primers. Repertoires were generated with immunoSEQ multiplex PCR, while TCRdb's copy carries only in-frame clones and drops some. The profile shows under 150,000 clones, around four fifths of them singletons. This chain links TRBV11-2 with TRBJ2-4; TRBD2 matches at 7 bases. The sequenced sample consisted of PBMCs. This receptor was identified in a man aged 30 to 45 in good health and CMV-seropositive. CDR3 coding DNA: TGTGCCAGCAGCTGGCGGGGGACTGAGGACATTCAGTACTTC. Translating gives CASSWRGTEDIQYF.